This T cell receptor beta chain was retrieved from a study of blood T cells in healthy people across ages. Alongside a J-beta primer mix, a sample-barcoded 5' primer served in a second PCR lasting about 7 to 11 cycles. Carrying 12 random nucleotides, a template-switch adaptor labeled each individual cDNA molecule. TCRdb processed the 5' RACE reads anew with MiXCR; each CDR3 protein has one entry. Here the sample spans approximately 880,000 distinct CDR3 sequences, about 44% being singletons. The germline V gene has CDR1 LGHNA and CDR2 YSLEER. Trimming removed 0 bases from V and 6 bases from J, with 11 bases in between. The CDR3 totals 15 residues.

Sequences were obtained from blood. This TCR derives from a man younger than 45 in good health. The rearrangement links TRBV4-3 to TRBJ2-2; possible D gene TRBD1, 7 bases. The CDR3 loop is CASSQESRGAGELFF. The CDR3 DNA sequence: TGCGCCAGCAGCCAAGAGAGCAGGGGGGCCGGGGAGCTGTTTTTT.